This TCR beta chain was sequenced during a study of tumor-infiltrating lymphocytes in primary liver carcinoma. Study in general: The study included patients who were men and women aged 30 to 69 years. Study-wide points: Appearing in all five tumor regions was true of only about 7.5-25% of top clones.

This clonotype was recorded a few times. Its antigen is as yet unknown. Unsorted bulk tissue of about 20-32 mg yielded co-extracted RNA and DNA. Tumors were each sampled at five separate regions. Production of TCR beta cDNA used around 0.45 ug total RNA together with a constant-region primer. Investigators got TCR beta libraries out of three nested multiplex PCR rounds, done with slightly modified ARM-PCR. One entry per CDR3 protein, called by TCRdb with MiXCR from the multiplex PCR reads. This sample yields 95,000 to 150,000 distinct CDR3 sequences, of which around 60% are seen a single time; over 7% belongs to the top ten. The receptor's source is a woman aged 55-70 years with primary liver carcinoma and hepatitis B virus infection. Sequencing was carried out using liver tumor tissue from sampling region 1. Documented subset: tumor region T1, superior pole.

The DNA for the CDR3 is TGCGCCAGCAGCTTGACCAACAGGGGTGAAGAGACCCAGTACTTC. Its protein is CASSLTNRGEETQYF. This chain joins TRBV5-1 and TRBJ2-5, with TRBD1 matching 7 bases. Germline-derived CDR1 and CDR2 are SGHRS and YFSETQ. This CDR3 comprises 15 residues. After removal of 1 base from V and 3 bases from J, the junction contained 6 bases not matched to a gene.